The rows below give T cell receptor beta chains drawn from one sample of a study of cytomegalovirus exposure and HLA in healthy donors. Produced via immunoSEQ multiplex PCR; TCRdb's table is partial and in-frame only. The repertoire holds about 180,000 clones, with approximately 80% as singletons. The material sequenced was PBMCs. The receptors were gathered from a man between 18 and 29 years old in good health and CMV-seronegative. CDR3s include the opening cysteine and the closing phenylalanine or tryptophan. The D gene is left open where the match is weak.

CDR3nt	CDR3aa	v_gene	j_gene	d_gene
TGCAGCGTTGGCCTCGCAGTCAATCAGCCCCAGCATTTT	CSVGLAVNQPQHF	TRBV29-1	TRBJ1-5	NA
TGCGCCAGCAGCCAAGCGACTAGCGGGAGCTCCTACGAGCAGTACTTC	CASSQATSGSSYEQYF	TRBV4-1	TRBJ2-7	TRBD2
TGCGCCAGCCTAAGTGGTCAGGGTAGCACAGATACGCAGTATTTT	CASLSGQGSTDTQYF	TRBV4-1	TRBJ2-3	NA
TGCGCCAGCAGCTTGGTAGGGGGCGAAGAGACCCAGTACTTC	CASSLVGGEETQYF	TRBV5-1	TRBJ2-5	TRBD1
TGTGCCAGCAGCTTAGGACAGGGAGGAGCATTAATAAGGTCACCCCTCCACTTT	CASSLGQGGALIRSPLHF	TRBV7-3	TRBJ1-6	TRBD1
TGTGCCTGGAGTGAGGCAGGGTCTGGTGGTGACGAGCAGTACTTC	CAWSEAGSGGDEQYF	TRBV30	TRBJ2-7	NA
TGTGCCAGCAGCTTAGCCCAACACCCCTCGGATACGCAGTATTTT	CASSLAQHPSDTQYF	TRBV7-9	TRBJ2-3	NA
TGCGCCAGCAGCTTGCTGGCCACAAACGGCGACACTGAAGCCTTCTTT	CASSLLATNGDTEAFF	TRBV5-1	TRBJ1-1	NA
TGTGCCACCAGTTCCGGGACAGAGCGTTACGAGCAGTACTTC	CATSSGTERYEQYF	TRBV15	TRBJ2-7	TRBD1
TGTGCCAGCAGTTTCCACGCACTAGCGGCGAACACCGGGGAGCTGTTTTTT	CASSFHALAANTGELFF	TRBV27	TRBJ2-2	TRBD2
TGTGCCAGCAGCTCTCCGGACTTACGTCCAAGTGGCTACACCTTC	CASSSPDLRPSGYTF	TRBV7-9	TRBJ1-2	NA
TGTGCCAGCAGCTTTGCATCAGGCACCTATGGCTACACCTTC	CASSFASGTYGYTF	TRBV28	TRBJ1-2	NA
TGTGCCAGCTTACCACAGCGACAGGACAGGGGTAATGAGCAGTTCTTC	CASLPQRQDRGNEQFF	TRBV18	TRBJ2-1	TRBD1
TGTGCCAGCAGTGACAGGTTCGGTCAGCCCCAGCATTTT	CASSDRFGQPQHF	TRBV25-1	TRBJ1-5	NA
TGTGCCTGGAGGGGACAGGGTAAAGATACGCAGTATTTT	CAWRGQGKDTQYF	TRBV30	TRBJ2-3	TRBD1
TGTGCCAGCAGCTCCCAGGGGGCCCCACCTTTCTTT	CASSSQGAPPFF	TRBV11-1	TRBJ1-1	TRBD1
TGTGCCAGCAACCCCCCGGGCAGGGGTCGACCTGGAAACACCATATATTTT	CASNPPGRGRPGNTIYF	TRBV7-2	TRBJ1-3	NA
TGTGCCAGCAGCTTAGAACCAGGCCATGGCTACACCTTC	CASSLEPGHGYTF	TRBV11-2	TRBJ1-2	NA